Below are 24 T cell receptor beta chains sequenced from a single sample in a study of T cells in Graves' hyperthyroidism and ophthalmopathy. RNA transcripts gave rise to amplified TCR beta CDR3 regions. First-round RT-PCR of the TCR CDR3 relied on the HTBI primer set. TCRdb itself ran the multiplex PCR reads through MiXCR, one entry per CDR3 protein. The top ten clones hold more than 65% of a sample with about 150,000 distinct CDR3 sequences, about 20% of them seen once. The material sequenced was blood. Receptors were obtained from a woman in her forties or fifties with Graves' hyperthyroidism that later progressed to Graves' ophthalmopathy.

This clonotype was counted ten times or more. The chain has TRBV20-1 and TRBJ2-2; D may correspond to TRBD1 or TRBD2 (5 bases each). Germline V gives CDR1 DFQATT, CDR2 SNEGSKA (reference sequence). V was cut by 1 base and J by 4 bases, with 16 bases left in between. The CDR3 totals 16 residues. The CDR3 is CSARAVGRVITGELFF. CDR3 nucleotides: TGCAGTGCTAGAGCCGTGGGGCGGGTGATCACCGGGGAGCTGTTTTTT.

The chain employs TRBV19 and TRBJ2-7, with 10 bases lining up with TRBD2. The CDR3 sequence is 14 residues long. Germline loops: CDR1 LNHDA, CDR2 SQIVND (reference sequence). Germline trimming cut 8 bases from V and 5 bases from J; bases unmatched to any gene: 9. The CDR3 reads CASGPLAGLNEQYF. In DNA form, the CDR3 reads TGTGCCAGTGGTCCACTAGCGGGATTAAACGAGCAGTACTTC.

This clonotype occurred many times. The chain couples TRBV20-1 to TRBJ2-3, with TRBD1 matching over 7 bases. This CDR3 comprises 16 residues. V shed 3 bases, J shed 2 bases, and the junction held 11 bases outside the gene matches. Looked up from germline, CDR1 is DFQATT and CDR2 is SNEGSKA (reference sequence). This chain's CDR3 is CSASYRDSQPTDTQYF. CDR3 nucleotide sequence: TGCAGTGCTAGCTACAGGGACAGTCAACCCACAGATACGCAGTATTTT.

This clonotype occurred many times. The V call is TRBV7-9, the J call TRBJ2-7; D is unclear. The V and J ends lost 3 bases and 2 bases respectively, with 8 bases between them. The CDR3 has 13 residues. Germline V gene sequence: CDR1 SEHNR, CDR2 FQNEAQ (reference sequence). CDR3 amino acids: CASSFGGTYEQYF. The CDR3 DNA sequence: TGTGCCAGCAGCTTTGGCGGTACCTACGAGCAGTACTTC.

This clonotype was observed a few times. The J gene is TRBJ2-4, the V gene TRBV6-1; D is uncertain. The V end lost 4 bases, the J end lost 0 bases, and 10 bases lay between the germline ends. CDR3 size: 15 residues. The germline gives CDR1 MNHNS, CDR2 SASEGT. The CDR3 DNA follows: TGTGCCAGCAGTGTTCAGGATTTAGCCAAAAACATTCAGTACTTC. This gives the protein CASSVQDLAKNIQYF.

V and J are TRBV9 and TRBJ2-7; D gene uncertain. The CDR3 runs to 13 residues. V dropped 0 bases and J dropped 2 bases, with 6 bases sitting between them. The germline V gene has CDR1 SGDLS and CDR2 YYNGEE. In nucleotides, the CDR3 is TGTGCCAGCAGCGTAGGGACGACCTACGAGCAGTACTTC. Translating gives CASSVGTTYEQYF.

This clonotype was counted at least ten times. The V call is TRBV12-5, the J call TRBJ1-2; D may be TRBD1 (5 bases). Trimming took 1 base from V and 0 from J, leaving 6 bases between them. This CDR3 contains 14 residues. The germline gives CDR1 LGHNT, CDR2 FRNRAP. As DNA, the CDR3 is TGTGCTAGTGGTTTGGGGACAACTAACTATGGCTACACCTTC. Encoded protein: CASGLGTTNYGYTF.

This clonotype was seen a handful of times. The rearrangement joins TRBV14 to TRBJ2-1; TRBD2 agrees at 13 bases. V lost 5 bases to trimming and J lost 6 bases; unmatched junction nucleotides: 7. The CDR3 extends over 16 amino acids. Germline values: CDR1 SGHDN, CDR2 FVKESK. Here the CDR3 DNA reads TGTGCCAGCAGCGCACTAGCGGGAGGGCCGATCAATGAGCAGTTCTTC. Protein sequence: CASSALAGGPINEQFF.

Only a few counts were recorded for this clonotype. The DNA of the CDR3 is TGTGCCAGGACTGGGGACCCTGCGTCATTAATCTCCTACAATGAGCAGTTCTTC. Protein: CARTGDPASLISYNEQFF. J is TRBJ2-1 and V is TRBV7-8; D is perhaps TRBD1 or TRBD2 (5 bases each). CDR3 length equals 18 residues. The V end was cut by 9 bases, the J end by 0 bases, with 24 bases between. In germline, CDR1 is SGHVS, CDR2 FQNEAQ.

This clonotype was counted at least ten times. The V and J genes are TRBV7-9 and TRBJ2-1, with D tentatively TRBD2 (7 bases). Trimming cost V 5 bases and J 9 bases, with 23 bases left between them. This CDR3 comprises 16 residues. Germline V gene data show CDR1 as SEHNR and CDR2 as FQNEAQ (reference sequence). CDR3 region: CASSHGLVQPRGEQFF. The CDR3 DNA reads TGTGCCAGCAGCCACGGACTAGTCCAACCCAGGGGTGAGCAGTTCTTC.

Ten or more counts support this clonotype. V gene TRBV10-3 combines with J gene TRBJ1-4; 7 bases agree with TRBD1. From germline, CDR1 is ENHRY and CDR2 SYGVKD. The CDR3 spans 15 residues. With 5 bases clipped from V and 3 bases from J, the junction kept 6 bases outside the gene matches. The CDR3 bases are TGTGCCATCAGTTCGACAGGGTCCCCTAATGAAAAACTGTTTTTT. Translated, it gives CAISSTGSPNEKLFF.

Many counts were recorded for this clonotype. The CDR3: CSARLRLGVNTGELFF. The CDR3 bases are TGCAGTGCTAGATTGAGGCTGGGGGTGAACACCGGGGAGCTGTTTTTT. The chain carries TRBV20-1 and TRBJ2-2; TRBD1 or TRBD2 may be the D gene (5 bases each). The CDR3 runs to 16 residues. V was trimmed by 2 bases and J by 1 base, leaving 14 bases between them. CDR1 is DFQATT and CDR2 is SNEGSKA in the germline V gene (reference sequence).

The chain joins TRBV24-1 to TRBJ1-1; D is possibly TRBD1 (5 bases). The CDR3 extends over 14 amino acids. The germline V gene has CDR1 KGHDR and CDR2 SFDVKD. The V gene lost 7 bases and the J gene lost 0 bases, with 11 bases spanning the gap. CDR3 coding DNA: TGTGCCACCAGCGCTCCAGGGATGAACACTGAAGCTTTCTTT. Its translation: CATSAPGMNTEAFF.

There are many counts of this clonotype. This sequence joins TRBV5-1 and TRBJ2-1; 9 positions match TRBD1. J lost 8 bases, V lost 4 bases, and 7 bases had no gene match. Per the germline V gene, CDR1 is SGHRS and CDR2 is YFSETQ. The CDR3 sequence is 14 residues long. As DNA, the CDR3 is TGCGCCAGCAGCCCCGGGACAGGGATGCATGAGCAGTTCTTC. It encodes CASSPGTGMHEQFF.

There are a few counts of this clonotype. V gene TRBV30 combines with J gene TRBJ1-5; D gene uncertain. Trimming took 2 bases from V and 9 from J, leaving 14 bases between them. The CDR3 spans 13 residues. Germline V gene data show CDR1 as GTSNPN and CDR2 as SVGIG (reference sequence). CDR3 loop: CAWSMEARRPQHF. The CDR3 nucleotides are TGTGCCTGGAGTATGGAGGCGAGACGGCCCCAGCATTTT.

The V and J genes are TRBV7-9 and TRBJ1-2; a possible D gene is TRBD1 (5 bases). With 7 bases removed from V and 4 bases from J, the gap between germline ends came to 13 bases. Germline CDR1 reads SEHNR; CDR2 reads FQNEAQ (reference sequence). This CDR3 spans 13 amino acids. The CDR3 region has the DNA TGTGCCAGCACAGTCGGGGGACCCTATGGCTACACCTTC. Protein: CASTVGGPYGYTF.

This clonotype showed up many times. The V gene is TRBV2, the J gene TRBJ1-5, with TRBD1 as a possible D gene (5 bases). This CDR3 is 14 amino acids long. V was shortened by 8 bases and J by 6 bases, with 17 bases between the two germline ends. Germline CDR1 and CDR2: SNHLY and FYNNEI. CDR3 sequence: CASRGRLAAQPQHF. Here the CDR3 DNA reads TGTGCCAGCCGGGGCAGGTTGGCCGCTCAGCCCCAGCATTTT.

This clonotype was counted at least ten times. The genes are TRBV5-6 and TRBJ1-2; D gene uncertain. V was clipped by 0 bases and J by 4 bases, with 10 bases between them. The CDR3 runs 14 residues. Germline values: CDR1 SGHDT, CDR2 YYEEEE. CDR3 DNA: TGTGCCAGCAGCTTGGAGGCAGCTAGCTATGGCTACACCTTC. It translates to CASSLEAASYGYTF.

This clonotype was seen many times. This chain links TRBV11-2 with TRBJ2-7; 11 bases align to TRBD2. Unmatched junction bases numbered 1, after V lost 1 base and J lost 2 bases. This CDR3 is built from 15 residues. Germline CDR1 SGHAT, CDR2 FQNNGV. CDR3 sequence: CASSLGLAGTYEQYF. The CDR3, as DNA: TGTGCCAGCAGCTTAGGACTAGCGGGAACCTACGAGCAGTACTTC. Full variable domain (remainder filled in from reference TRBV11-2 and TRBJ2-7): EAGVAQSPRYKIIEKRQSVAFWCNPISGHATLYWYQQILGQGPKLLIQFQNNGVVDDSQLPKDRFSAERLKGVDSTLKIQPAKLEDSAVYLCASSLGLAGTYEQYFGPGTRLTVT.

There are many counts of this clonotype. The gene calls are TRBV20-1 and TRBJ2-7; D remains unclear. This CDR3 region has 12 residues. CDR1 DFQATT and CDR2 SNEGSKA come from the germline V gene (reference sequence). The ends were cut back, 6 bases at V and 2 bases at J, with 11 bases in the middle. Here the CDR3 DNA reads TGCAGTGCCGGGCGGTCACCCTACGAGCAGTACTTC. It encodes CSAGRSPYEQYF.

The chain links TRBV20-1 to TRBJ2-1; 11 nucleotides line up with TRBD2. The V gene end was trimmed by 2 bases and the J gene end by 3 bases; junction bases not matched to a gene: 3. The CDR3 is 15 amino acids. Germline V CDR1 and CDR2: DFQATT, SNEGSKA (reference sequence). The CDR3 spells CSARKLAGVYNEQFF. CDR3 coding DNA: TGCAGTGCTAGAAAACTAGCGGGAGTCTACAATGAGCAGTTCTTC.

This clonotype was counted many times. The rearrangement uses TRBV12-3 or TRBV12-4 and TRBJ1-2, with 7 bases fitting TRBD1. The CDR3 contains 17 residues. V gave up 4 bases and J gave up 7 bases; unmatched junction bases: 18. CDR3 in amino acids: CASSYSTGTGRRVGYTF. In DNA form, the CDR3 reads TGTGCCAGCAGTTACTCGACAGGGACGGGTCGTAGGGTTGGCTACACCTTC.

Many counts were recorded for this clonotype. This chain links TRBV6-1 with TRBJ1-1; D is unclear. The germline CDR1 and CDR2 sequences are MNHNS and SASEGT. This CDR3 has 12 residues. V dropped 3 bases and J dropped 10 bases, with 12 bases sitting between them. The CDR3 reads CASSDSPIGAFF. The CDR3 DNA sequence: TGTGCCAGCAGTGACAGCCCCATCGGAGCTTTCTTT.

V usage is TRBV7-3 and J usage is TRBJ1-2; no reliable D call. This CDR3 contains 13 residues. Germline V gene data show CDR1 as SGHTA and CDR2 as FQGTGA. Deletions cut 9 bases from V and 0 bases from J, with 11 bases between. The CDR3 reads CARNDGPNYGYTF. The CDR3 nucleotides are TGTGCCAGAAACGACGGCCCTAACTATGGCTACACCTTC.